This T cell receptor (beta chain) was identified during a study of regulatory T cells in long-lasting Graves disease. To make TCR beta libraries, researchers used iRepertoire HTBI primers and Arm-PCR of CDR3 regions. Each CDR3 protein gets one entry after TCRdb re-called the multiplex PCR reads with MiXCR. Of over 200,000 distinct CDR3 sequences in the sample, about 17% were seen once. Trimming cost V 6 bases and J 1 base, with 26 bases left between them. CDR1 LNHDA and CDR2 SQIVND come from the germline V gene (reference sequence). CDR3 length: 19 residues. The table lists this clonotype with many counts. Time point here: newly diagnosed GD, antithyroid drugs for less than 3 months. Generation of the TCR library employed RNA extracted from PBMCs. This sample was also put to use in a study of T cells in Graves' hyperthyroidism and ophthalmopathy.

This chain joins TRBV19 and TRBJ2-3; D is perhaps TRBD2 (6 bases). The clonotype originates from a woman in her 30s with Graves disease. The sequenced sample was peripheral blood mononuclear cells (PBMCs), obtained at new diagnosis, from a patient treated with antithyroid drugs. The CDR3 sequence: CASRRRGTQLPGGTDTQYF. The CDR3 nucleotides are TGTGCCAGTAGGCGCCGCGGGACTCAACTCCCTGGGGGCACAGATACGCAGTATTTT.